This paragraph covers one T cell receptor (beta chain) sequence. Donors in Cohort 3 counted as recovered after two negative PCRs, clearance, or symptom resolution. The data stem from a study of blood T cell repertoires in COVID-19. Overall study context: Sites across the United States, Italy and Spain contributed samples from acute and convalescent COVID-19.

TCRdb keeps only in-frame clones here, not all; method: immunoSEQ multiplex PCR. The sample gives 180,000 or so clones, 80% to 85% of which show up once; 7% to 9% is in the top ten. There are 15 residues in the CDR3. The germline V gene has CDR1 MNHNS and CDR2 SASEGT. V lost 2 bases and J lost 3, with 14 bases in between. The sequencing input was PBMCs or T cells enriched from blood (not recorded which). The V and J genes are TRBV6-1 and TRBJ2-7; tentative D call: TRBD2 (6 bases). This clonotype originated in a man aged 35-49 years who had recovered from COVID-19. Written as DNA, the CDR3 is TGTGCCAGCAGTGAATCGCGGGGAAACCTCTACGAGCAGTACTTC. Translating gives CASSESRGNLYEQYF.